The TCR beta chain under discussion was sequenced for a study of identical twins. Findings of the study overall: The authors drew conclusions from cross-sectional statistical analysis rather than following the same donors. Twins shared out-of-frame alpha sequences with excess low generation probability.

Each cDNA held unique molecular identifiers, and template switching gave it a universal primer site. TCRdb re-called the 5' RACE reads through MiXCR, storing one row per CDR3 protein. The sample comprises about 260,000 distinct CDR3 sequences, about 7.3% of which are singletons, and roughly 3.6% rests with the top ten. Looked up from germline, CDR1 is SGHRS and CDR2 is YFSETQ. V lost 0 bases to trimming and J lost 3 bases; unmatched junction nucleotides: 5. The CDR3 runs to 15 residues. This clonotype was observed many times. Its antigen remains unknown. The sample also formed part of further work on yellow fever vaccine responses in identical twins.

The chain employs TRBV5-1 and TRBJ2-7, with TRBD1 matching 8 bases. The source of this sequence is a woman aged 18-29 years in good health. The sample was memory (CD45RO+) T cells sorted from blood. CDR3 DNA sequence: TGCGCCAGCAGCTTGGGGTGGACAGGGTACTACGAGCAGTACTTC. It codes for CASSLGWTGYYEQYF.